Sequencing of this TCR beta chain was carried out in a study of OX40 agonist ivuxolimab in advanced cancers. Measured with immunoSEQ multiplex PCR; TCRdb has only the in-frame clones, and not every one. Of under 40,000 clones in the sample, more than 60% were seen once. J lost 7 bases, V lost 0 bases, and 6 bases had no gene match. Germline V lookup: CDR1 GTSNPN, CDR2 SVGIG (reference sequence). The CDR3 is 15 residues long. The genes are TRBV30 and TRBJ2-3; 11 bases are shared with TRBD2. The receptor comes from an adult with an advanced solid tumor such as melanoma, head and neck, liver or kidney cancer. The specimen was CD4+ or CD8+ T cells sorted from blood, collected in a trial of the OX40 agonist ivuxolimab. The CDR3 DNA is TGTGCCTGGAGTGTACTAGCGGGAGTACTGAATACGCAGTATTTT. This translates into CAWSVLAGVLNTQYF.